One sample yielded the 6 T cell receptor beta chains listed below, sequenced in a study of blood T cells in healthy people across ages. Primers used in a second PCR of roughly 6 to 12 cycles were a sample-barcoded 5' primer and a J-beta primer mix. One entry per CDR3 protein, called by TCRdb with MiXCR from the 5' RACE reads. The sample includes about 800,000 distinct CDR3 sequences, 58% seen only once; the top ten take roughly 22%. Sequencing was performed on blood. All receptors derive from a young man in good health.

V gene TRBV19 combines with J gene TRBJ1-2; 11 bases fit TRBD1. V dropped 7 bases and J dropped 4; count of bases not matched to a gene: 5. This CDR3 has 14 amino acids. The germline CDR1 and CDR2 sequences are LNHDA and SQIVND (reference sequence). As DNA, the CDR3 is TGTGCCAGTAACCGGGACAGGGGGATCTATGGCTACACCTTC. Encoded protein: CASNRDRGIYGYTF. Combining the CDR3 with reference TRBV19 and TRBJ1-2 gives the whole variable domain DGGITQSPKYLFRKEGQNVTLSCEQNLNHDAMYWYRQDPGQGLRLIYYSQIVNDFQKGDIAEGYSVSREKKESFPLTVTSAQKNPTAFYLCASNRDRGIYGYTFGSGTRLTVV.

This clonotype was seen a handful of times. J is TRBJ1-2 and V is TRBV12-3 or TRBV12-4; TRBD1 matches 10 bases. J lost 7 bases, V lost 7 bases, and 9 bases had no gene match. There are 14 residues in the CDR3. CDR3 region: CASTPGQGTRGYTF. CDR3 sequence (DNA): TGTGCCAGCACCCCGGGACAGGGGACTCGTGGCTACACCTTC.

The chain uses TRBV7-8 and TRBJ2-7; D is uncertain. The J call is in doubt because the DNA end fits TRBJ2-5 better. The CDR3 has 15 amino acids. Germline CDR1 and CDR2: SGHVS and FQNEAQ. The CDR3 region is CASSLRSLVSETQYF. CDR3 DNA: TGTGCCAGCAGCTTACGGTCCCTGGTGTCGGAGACCCAGTACTTC.

This clonotype was picked up a small number of times. The V and J genes are TRBV2 and TRBJ2-5; D perhaps matches TRBD2 (6 bases). Germline V CDR1 and CDR2: SNHLY, FYNNEI. The CDR3 length is 16 residues. Trimming removed 7 bases at V and 3 bases at J, with 21 bases between. The CDR3 DNA is TGTGCCAGCACGGGAGCAACGGGGTTTCGCGAAGAGACCCAGTACTTC. This gives the protein CASTGATGFREETQYF.

This clonotype showed up just a few times. The chain links TRBV2 to TRBJ2-7; D gene ambiguous. CDR1 SNHLY and CDR2 FYNNEI come from the germline V gene. The CDR3 totals 16 residues. V shed 0 bases and J shed 2 bases, with 14 bases lying between them. CDR3 sequence: CASSEAAISGAYEQYF. Here the CDR3 DNA reads TGTGCCAGCAGTGAAGCGGCGATATCCGGTGCCTACGAGCAGTACTTC.

The chain links TRBV25-1 to TRBJ2-3, with TRBD2 identical over 7 bases. The ends lost 1 base at V and 3 bases at J; junction bases unmatched: 7. Germline CDR1 MGHDK, CDR2 SYGVNS. This CDR3 contains 16 residues. CDR3: CASSESWWEGTDTQYF. The CDR3 nucleotides read TGTGCCAGCAGTGAATCGTGGTGGGAGGGAACAGATACGCAGTATTTT.